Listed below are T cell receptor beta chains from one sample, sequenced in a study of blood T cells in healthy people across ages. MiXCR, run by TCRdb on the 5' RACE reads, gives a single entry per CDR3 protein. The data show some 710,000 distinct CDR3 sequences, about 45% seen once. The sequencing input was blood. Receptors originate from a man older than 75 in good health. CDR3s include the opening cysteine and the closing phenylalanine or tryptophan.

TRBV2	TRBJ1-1	CASSGQGVTEAFF
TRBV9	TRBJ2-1	CASSPQQGGKSYNEQFF
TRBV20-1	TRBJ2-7	CSARRLAGVREQYF
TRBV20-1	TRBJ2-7	CSARGLYLYEQYF
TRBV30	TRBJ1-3	CAWEGRTSGNTIYF
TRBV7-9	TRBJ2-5	CASRVKDVRQETQYF
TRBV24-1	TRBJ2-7	CATSAPRGGQDNEQYF
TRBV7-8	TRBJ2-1	CASNAYAGLAARNNEQFF
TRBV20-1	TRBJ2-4	CSAGGAENIQYF
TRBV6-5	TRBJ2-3	CASSFREQVDTQYF
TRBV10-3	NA	CAIRRMGLDYEQYF
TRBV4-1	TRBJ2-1	CASSLRTGLYNEQFF
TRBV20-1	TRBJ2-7	CSARGGGPHSYEQYF
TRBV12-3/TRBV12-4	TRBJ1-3	CASSLYSGSGNTIYF
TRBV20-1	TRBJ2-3	CSARRGMDTQYF
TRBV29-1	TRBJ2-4	CSVEDTRNEQYF
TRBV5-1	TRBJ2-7	CASSLDRFAEQYF
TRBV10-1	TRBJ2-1	CASSDGLAGLGNEQFF
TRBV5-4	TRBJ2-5	CASSLAQGRQETQYF
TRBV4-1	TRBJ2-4	CASSQVGPRLAKNIQYF
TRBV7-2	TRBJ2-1	CASSLGLAEWGNEQFF
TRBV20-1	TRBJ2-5	CSALWASGGPSQYF
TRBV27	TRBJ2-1	CAARGGTSLNEQFF
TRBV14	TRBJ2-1	CASSQDSVSRDTYNEQFF
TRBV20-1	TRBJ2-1	CSAKESGGLYNEQFF
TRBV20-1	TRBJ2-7	CSARRTFSGSYEQYF
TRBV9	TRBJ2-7	CASSTPKGVSYEQYF
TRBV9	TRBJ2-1	CASSAGTKNNEQFF
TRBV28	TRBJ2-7	CASSFNRELYEQYF
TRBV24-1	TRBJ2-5	CATGEQETQYF
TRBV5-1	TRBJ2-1	CASSQTSGRNSYNEQFF
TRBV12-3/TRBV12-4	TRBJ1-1	CASSPDKNVLLAFF
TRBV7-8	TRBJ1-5	CASSLLAYQPQHF
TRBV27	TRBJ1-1	CASSFPRGGAFF
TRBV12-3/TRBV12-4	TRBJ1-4	CTSRNRNEKLFF
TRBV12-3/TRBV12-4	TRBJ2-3	CASSLGGDIEADTQYF
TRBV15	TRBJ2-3	CATSRRTSGGTATQYF
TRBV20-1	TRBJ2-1	CSARVPGTGVNNEQFF
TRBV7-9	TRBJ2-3	CASSKGQYSLDTQYF
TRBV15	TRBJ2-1	CATSRAGGSYNEQFF
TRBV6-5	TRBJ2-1	CASTSAGTGEQFF
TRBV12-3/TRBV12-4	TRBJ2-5	CASKLGREGPETQYF